Listed below are T cell receptor beta chains from one sample, sequenced in a study of CD8 T cells in ankylosing spondylitis. In TCRdb, the 5' RACE reads were re-called with MiXCR into one record per CDR3 protein. Of 120,000 or so distinct CDR3 sequences listed, roughly 15% are singletons. Material for sequencing was blood, either unsorted or a sorted T cell fraction (not recorded which). Receptor source: a female donor with ankylosing spondylitis or in good health (not recorded which). Each CDR3 is given with its conserved first and last residue. A D gene is named only where the DNA matches it firmly. Clone size is given for some rows only: seen once, a few or many times, or a class if the clone is expanded.

>TRBJ1-5|TRBV28|NA|NA|13
CASRFSGNQPRHF
TGTGCCAGCAGGTTCTCAGGGAATCAGCCCCGGCATTTT
>TRBJ2-2|TRBV20-1|TRBD2|many|11
CSAGGVGLSFF
TGCAGTGCTGGGGGGGTGGGTTTATCGTTTTTT
>TRBJ2-5|TRBV5-1|TRBD1|few|18
CASSVGQGAAHHQETQYF
TGCGCCAGTTCAGTGGGACAGGGGGCGGCCCACCACCAAGAGACCCAGTACTTC
>TRBJ1-5|TRBV21-1|NA|NA|16
CASSAYRGEGNQPQHF
TGTGCCAGCAGCGCATACAGGGGGGAAGGCAATCAGCCCCAGCATTTT
>TRBJ2-2|TRBV20-1|NA|many|13
CSARLGGTGELFF
TGCAGTGCTAGACTAGGGGGCACCGGGGAGCTGTTTTTT
>TRBJ1-2|TRBV3-1|NA|few|12
CASSPRGYGYTF
TGTGCCAGCAGCCCAAGGGGATATGGCTACACCTTC
>TRBJ2-5|TRBV29-1|TRBD2|many|15
CSVGPGLKYQETQYF
TGCAGCGTTGGACCGGGACTAAAGTACCAAGAGACCCAGTACTTC
>TRBJ1-4|TRBV12-3/TRBV12-4|NA|many|14
CASSLGRGSLKLFF
TGTGCCAGCAGCCTCGGACGCGGATCCCTAAAACTGTTTTTT
>TRBJ2-7|TRBV7-2|TRBD2|few|13
CASSFRLAGEQYF
TGTGCCAGCAGCTTTAGACTAGCGGGCGAGCAGTACTTC
>TRBJ1-5|TRBV3-1|NA|many|14
CASSQGASNQPQHF
TGTGCCAGCAGCCAAGGTGCGAGCAATCAGCCCCAGCATTTT
>TRBJ1-1|TRBV3-1|NA|NA|14
CASSPQTMNTEAFF
TGTGCCAGCAGCCCCCAGACAATGAACACTGAAGCTTTCTTT
>TRBJ2-3|TRBV15|NA|NA|14
CATSSRGRTDTQYF
TGTGCCACCAGCAGTAGAGGTCGCACAGATACGCAGTATTTT
>TRBJ1-5|TRBV7-9|NA|many|13
CASSPLSGQPQHF
TGTGCCAGCAGCCCACTCTCGGGTCAGCCCCAGCATTTT
>TRBJ1-3|TRBV7-6|NA|many|16
CASSSGMAYSGNTIYF
TGTGCCAGCAGCTCAGGGATGGCCTACTCTGGAAACACCATATATTTT
>TRBJ2-5|TRBV7-2|NA|many|12
CASSLDLQTQYF
TGTGCCAGCAGCTTAGATCTACAGACCCAGTACTTC
>TRBJ2-5|TRBV7-8|TRBD2|NA|14
CAGSPRLAQETQYF
TGTGCCGGCAGCCCTAGACTAGCCCAAGAGACCCAGTACTTC
>TRBJ1-6|TRBV5-1|NA|few|14
CASRPALSGSPLHF
TGCGCCAGCAGACCCGCCCTTTCGGGGTCGCCCCTCCACTTT
>TRBJ2-1|TRBV20-1|NA|few|15
CSGNGASSSYNEQFF
TGCAGTGGGAACGGGGCTTCCAGCTCCTACAATGAGCAGTTCTTC
>TRBJ1-1|TRBV28|NA|many|18
CASSLMYRYLGPNTEAFF
TGTGCCAGCAGTTTAATGTACCGGTATCTGGGCCCGAACACTGAAGCTTTCTTT
>TRBJ1-5|TRBV7-2|NA|many|16
CASSLVGLYSNQPQHF
TGTGCCAGCAGCTTAGTGGGTCTTTATAGCAATCAGCCCCAGCATTTT
>TRBJ1-4|TRBV28|TRBD1|many|15
CASSLLSGQPEKLFF
TGTGCCAGCAGTTTACTCTCGGGACAGCCAGAAAAACTGTTTTTT
>TRBJ2-3|TRBV6-4|NA|few|13
CASSADWRDTQYF
TGTGCCAGCAGTGCGGACTGGCGGGATACGCAGTATTTT
>TRBJ1-5|TRBV20-1|NA|NA|18
CSARWLSGTWSSNQPQHF
TGCAGTGCTAGATGGCTTTCCGGGACTTGGAGCAGCAATCAGCCCCAGCATTTT
>TRBJ1-6|TRBV3-1|TRBD1|NA|17
CASSQRGGGTGRSPLHF
TGTGCCAGCAGCCAGAGGGGGGGTGGGACAGGGCGTTCACCCCTCCACTTT
>TRBJ1-1|TRBV20-1|NA|NA|13
CSAPRAGNTEAFF
TGCAGTGCCCCACGAGCGGGGAACACTGAAGCTTTCTTT
>TRBJ2-1|TRBV15|TRBD2|few|16
CATSRAGTSGSNEQFF
TGTGCCACCAGCAGAGCCGGGACTAGCGGGAGCAATGAGCAGTTCTTC
>TRBJ2-1|TRBV25-1|TRBD2|NA|15
CASSVPGLGYNEQFF
TGTGCCAGCAGTGTCCCGGGACTAGGCTACAATGAGCAGTTCTTC
>TRBJ2-5|TRBV29-1|TRBD1|many|14
CSVARQGFEETQYF
TGCAGCGTTGCGAGACAGGGGTTCGAAGAGACCCAGTACTTC
>TRBJ1-5|TRBV20-1|NA|NA|15
CSANGDRAINQPQHF
TGCAGTGCTAACGGGGACCGGGCTATCAATCAGCCCCAGCATTTT
>TRBJ2-3|TRBV29-1|NA|few|13
CSVGGRNTDTQYF
TGCAGCGTGGGGGGGCGGAACACAGATACGCAGTATTTT
>TRBJ1-2|TRBV29-1|TRBD1|many|11
CSVETGNGYTF
TGCAGCGTTGAGACAGGGAATGGCTACACCTTC
>TRBJ1-1|TRBV10-1|TRBD1|many|14
CASRGTGLNTEAFF
TGCGCCAGCCGAGGGACAGGGCTGAACACTGAAGCTTTCTTT
>TRBJ1-6|TRBV10-3|TRBD1|many|15
CAISVDPGQGSPLHF
TGTGCCATCAGTGTAGACCCGGGACAGGGATCACCCCTCCACTTT